Described below is a single T cell receptor beta chain sequence and its context. Its antigen remains unknown. The data belong to a study of T cell responses to AZD1222 COVID-19 vaccine. Overall study results and limits: Seropositivity was recorded at baseline in only 6 or 7 AZD1222 recipients.

The repertoire was sequenced with immunoSEQ multiplex PCR; TCRdb's copy has only in-frame clones and lacks some. The sample has more than 95,000 clones, 80% to 90% seen once. CDR1 and CDR2 from the germline V gene are MNHEY and SVGAGI. V lost 6 bases, J lost 5 bases, and 10 bases lay in between. This CDR3 has 13 amino acids. This sequence was found in an adult in good health. V is TRBV6-5 and J is TRBJ1-4; D unclear. The source was peripheral blood, collected on day 0 of AZD1222 vaccination. CDR3 coding DNA: TGTGCCAGCAGAAGGGATCCCAATGAAAAACTGTTTTTT. Protein product: CASRRDPNEKLFF.